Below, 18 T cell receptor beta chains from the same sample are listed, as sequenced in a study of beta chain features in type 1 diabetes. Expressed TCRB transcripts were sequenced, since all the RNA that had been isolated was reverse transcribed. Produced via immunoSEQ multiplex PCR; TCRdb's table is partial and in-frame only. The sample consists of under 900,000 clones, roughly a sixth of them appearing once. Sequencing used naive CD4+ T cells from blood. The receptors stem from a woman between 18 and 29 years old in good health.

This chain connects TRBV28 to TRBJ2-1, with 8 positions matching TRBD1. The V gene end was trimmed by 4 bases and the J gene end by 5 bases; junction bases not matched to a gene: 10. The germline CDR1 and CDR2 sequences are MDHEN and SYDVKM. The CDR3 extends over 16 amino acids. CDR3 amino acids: CASSSPTGVGDNEQFF. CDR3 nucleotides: TGTGCCAGCAGTTCACCGACAGGGGTCGGGGACAATGAGCAGTTCTTC.

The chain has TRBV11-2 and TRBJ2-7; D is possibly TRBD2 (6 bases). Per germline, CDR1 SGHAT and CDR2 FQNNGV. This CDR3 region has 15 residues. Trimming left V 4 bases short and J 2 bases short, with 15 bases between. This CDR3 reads CASSSKTRDTYEQYF. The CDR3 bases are TGTGCCAGCAGCTCGAAGACTAGGGATACCTACGAGCAGTACTTC. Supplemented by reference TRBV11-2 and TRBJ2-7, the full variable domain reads EAGVAQSPRYKIIEKRQSVAFWCNPISGHATLYWYQQILGQGPKLLIQFQNNGVVDDSQLPKDRFSAERLKGVDSTLKIQPAKLEDSAVYLCASSSKTRDTYEQYFGPGTRLTVT.

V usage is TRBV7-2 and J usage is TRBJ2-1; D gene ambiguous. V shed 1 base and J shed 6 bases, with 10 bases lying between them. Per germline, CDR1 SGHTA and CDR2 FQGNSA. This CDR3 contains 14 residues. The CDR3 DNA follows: TGTGCCAGCAGCTTAGAACCGACGGGCAATGAGCAGTTCTTC. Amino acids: CASSLEPTGNEQFF.

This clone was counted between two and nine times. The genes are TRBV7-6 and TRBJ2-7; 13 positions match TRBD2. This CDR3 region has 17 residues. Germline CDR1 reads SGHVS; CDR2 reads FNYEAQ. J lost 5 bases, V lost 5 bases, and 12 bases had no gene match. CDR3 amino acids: CASSPTGTSGTANEQYF. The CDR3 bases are TGTGCCAGCAGCCCTACCGGGACTAGCGGGACAGCGAACGAGCAGTACTTC.

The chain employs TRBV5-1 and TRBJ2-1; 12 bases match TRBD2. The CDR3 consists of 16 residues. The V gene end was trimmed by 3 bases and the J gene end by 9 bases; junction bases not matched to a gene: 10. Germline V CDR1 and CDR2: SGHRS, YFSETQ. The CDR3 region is CASSYRTSGISPEQFF. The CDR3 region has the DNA TGCGCCAGCAGCTACCGGACTAGCGGGATCTCTCCTGAGCAGTTCTTC.

CDR3 in DNA: TGTGCCAGCAGCGTAGACCCCAGCCCTCTGAATGAGCAGTTCTTC. Amino acids: CASSVDPSPLNEQFF. V is TRBV9 and J is TRBJ2-1, with D unresolved. V gave up 0 bases and J gave up 7 bases, with 14 bases separating them. Germline V lookup: CDR1 SGDLS, CDR2 YYNGEE. The CDR3 is 15 amino acids.

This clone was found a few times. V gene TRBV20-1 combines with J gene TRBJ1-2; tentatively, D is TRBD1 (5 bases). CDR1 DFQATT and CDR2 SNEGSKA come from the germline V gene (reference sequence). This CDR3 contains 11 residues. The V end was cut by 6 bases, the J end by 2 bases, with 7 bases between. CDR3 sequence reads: CSAAGNYGYTF. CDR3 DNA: TGCAGTGCCGCAGGGAACTATGGCTACACCTTC.

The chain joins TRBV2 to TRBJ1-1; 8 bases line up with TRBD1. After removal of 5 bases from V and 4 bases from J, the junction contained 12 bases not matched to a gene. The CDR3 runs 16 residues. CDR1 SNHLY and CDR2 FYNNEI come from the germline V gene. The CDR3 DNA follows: TGTGCCAGCAGTAAGGACAGGGTACATCTAAGCACTGAAGCTTTCTTT. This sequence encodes CASSKDRVHLSTEAFF. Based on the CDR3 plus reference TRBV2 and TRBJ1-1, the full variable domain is EPEVTQTPSHQVTQMGQEVILRCVPISNHLYFYWYRQILGQKVEFLVSFYNNEISEKSEIFDDQFSVERPDGSNFTLKIRSTKLEDSAMYFCASSKDRVHLSTEAFFGQGTRLTVV.

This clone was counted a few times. The CDR3 DNA sequence: TGTGCCAGCTACGTGGCCCGCACAGATACGCAGTATTTT. This gives the protein CASYVARTDTQYF. The genes are TRBV5-4 and TRBJ2-3; D is undetermined. The germline V and J ends were trimmed by 7 bases and 1 base, with 10 bases remaining between them. Germline loops: CDR1 SGHNT, CDR2 YYREEE (reference sequence). The CDR3 loop spans 13 amino acids. Complete variable domain (other parts from reference TRBV5-4 and TRBJ2-3): ETGVTQSPTHLIKTRGQQVTLRCSSQSGHNTVSWYQQALGQGPQFIFQYYREEENGRGNFPPRFSGLQFPNYSSELNVNALELDDSALYLCASYVARTDTQYFGPGTRLTVL.

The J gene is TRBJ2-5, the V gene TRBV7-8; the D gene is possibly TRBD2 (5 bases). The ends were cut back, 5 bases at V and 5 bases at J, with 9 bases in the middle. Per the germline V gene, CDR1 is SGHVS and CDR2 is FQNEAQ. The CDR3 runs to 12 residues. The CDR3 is CASSPTGETQYF. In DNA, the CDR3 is TGTGCCAGCAGCCCAACGGGGGAGACCCAGTACTTC. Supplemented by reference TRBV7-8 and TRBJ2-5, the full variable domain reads GAGVSQSPRYKVAKRGQDVALRCDPISGHVSLFWYQQALGQGPEFLTYFQNEAQLDKSGLPSDRFFAERPEGSVSTLKIQRTQQEDSAVYLCASSPTGETQYFGPGTRLLVL.

CDR3 sequence reads: CASSYRASAYGYTF. The CDR3 coding sequence is TGTGCCAGCAGTTACAGGGCCAGCGCTTATGGCTACACCTTC. V and J are TRBV6-5 and TRBJ1-2, with D hard to call. V was clipped by 2 bases and J by 5 bases, with 12 bases between them. There are 14 residues in the CDR3. Germline V lookup: CDR1 MNHEY, CDR2 SVGAGI.

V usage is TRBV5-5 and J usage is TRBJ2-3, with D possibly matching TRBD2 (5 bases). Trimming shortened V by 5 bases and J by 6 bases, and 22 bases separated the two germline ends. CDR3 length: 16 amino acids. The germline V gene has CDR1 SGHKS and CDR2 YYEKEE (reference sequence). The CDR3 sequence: CASSRTEAGTGDTQYF. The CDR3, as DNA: TGTGCCAGCAGTCGAACAGAGGCGGGCACGGGGGATACGCAGTATTTT.

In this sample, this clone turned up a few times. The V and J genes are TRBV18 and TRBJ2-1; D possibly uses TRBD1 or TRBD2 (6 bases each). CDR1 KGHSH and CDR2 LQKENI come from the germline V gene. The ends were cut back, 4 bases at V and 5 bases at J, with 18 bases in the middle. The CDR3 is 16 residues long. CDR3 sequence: CASSRLRGRTNNEQFF. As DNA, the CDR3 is TGTGCCAGCTCACGACTGAGGGGGAGGACTAACAATGAGCAGTTCTTC.

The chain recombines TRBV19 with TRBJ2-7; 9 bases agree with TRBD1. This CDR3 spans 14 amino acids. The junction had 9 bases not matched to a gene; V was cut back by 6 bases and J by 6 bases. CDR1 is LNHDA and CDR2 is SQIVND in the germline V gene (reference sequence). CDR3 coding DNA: TGTGCCAGTAGGACACAGGGGGCTAAGGGCGAGCAGTACTTC. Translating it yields CASRTQGAKGEQYF.

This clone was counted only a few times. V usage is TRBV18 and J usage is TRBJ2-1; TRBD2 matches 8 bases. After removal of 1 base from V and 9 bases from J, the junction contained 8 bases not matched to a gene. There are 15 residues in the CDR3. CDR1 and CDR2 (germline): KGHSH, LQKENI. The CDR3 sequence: CASSPQEREFGEQFF. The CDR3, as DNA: TGTGCCAGCTCACCACAAGAGCGGGAGTTTGGTGAGCAGTTCTTC.

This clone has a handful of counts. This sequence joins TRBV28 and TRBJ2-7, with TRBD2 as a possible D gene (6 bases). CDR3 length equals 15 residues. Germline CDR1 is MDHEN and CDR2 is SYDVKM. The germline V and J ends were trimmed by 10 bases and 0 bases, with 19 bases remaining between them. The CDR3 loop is CATLQWGERSYEQYF. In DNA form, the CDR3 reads TGTGCCACGCTGCAGTGGGGGGAGCGCTCCTACGAGCAGTACTTC.

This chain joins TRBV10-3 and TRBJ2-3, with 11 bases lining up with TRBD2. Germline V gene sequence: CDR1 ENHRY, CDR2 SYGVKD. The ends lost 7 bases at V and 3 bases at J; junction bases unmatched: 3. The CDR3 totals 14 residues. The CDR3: CAIKLAGVTDTQYF. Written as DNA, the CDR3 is TGTGCCATCAAACTAGCGGGAGTAACAGATACGCAGTATTTT.

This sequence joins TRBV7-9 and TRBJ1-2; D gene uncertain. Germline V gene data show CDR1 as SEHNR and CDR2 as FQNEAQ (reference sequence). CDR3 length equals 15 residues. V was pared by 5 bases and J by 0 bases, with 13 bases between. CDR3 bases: TGTGCCAGCAGCGCACGAAGTGAAGCTAACTATGGCTACACCTTC. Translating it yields CASSARSEANYGYTF.